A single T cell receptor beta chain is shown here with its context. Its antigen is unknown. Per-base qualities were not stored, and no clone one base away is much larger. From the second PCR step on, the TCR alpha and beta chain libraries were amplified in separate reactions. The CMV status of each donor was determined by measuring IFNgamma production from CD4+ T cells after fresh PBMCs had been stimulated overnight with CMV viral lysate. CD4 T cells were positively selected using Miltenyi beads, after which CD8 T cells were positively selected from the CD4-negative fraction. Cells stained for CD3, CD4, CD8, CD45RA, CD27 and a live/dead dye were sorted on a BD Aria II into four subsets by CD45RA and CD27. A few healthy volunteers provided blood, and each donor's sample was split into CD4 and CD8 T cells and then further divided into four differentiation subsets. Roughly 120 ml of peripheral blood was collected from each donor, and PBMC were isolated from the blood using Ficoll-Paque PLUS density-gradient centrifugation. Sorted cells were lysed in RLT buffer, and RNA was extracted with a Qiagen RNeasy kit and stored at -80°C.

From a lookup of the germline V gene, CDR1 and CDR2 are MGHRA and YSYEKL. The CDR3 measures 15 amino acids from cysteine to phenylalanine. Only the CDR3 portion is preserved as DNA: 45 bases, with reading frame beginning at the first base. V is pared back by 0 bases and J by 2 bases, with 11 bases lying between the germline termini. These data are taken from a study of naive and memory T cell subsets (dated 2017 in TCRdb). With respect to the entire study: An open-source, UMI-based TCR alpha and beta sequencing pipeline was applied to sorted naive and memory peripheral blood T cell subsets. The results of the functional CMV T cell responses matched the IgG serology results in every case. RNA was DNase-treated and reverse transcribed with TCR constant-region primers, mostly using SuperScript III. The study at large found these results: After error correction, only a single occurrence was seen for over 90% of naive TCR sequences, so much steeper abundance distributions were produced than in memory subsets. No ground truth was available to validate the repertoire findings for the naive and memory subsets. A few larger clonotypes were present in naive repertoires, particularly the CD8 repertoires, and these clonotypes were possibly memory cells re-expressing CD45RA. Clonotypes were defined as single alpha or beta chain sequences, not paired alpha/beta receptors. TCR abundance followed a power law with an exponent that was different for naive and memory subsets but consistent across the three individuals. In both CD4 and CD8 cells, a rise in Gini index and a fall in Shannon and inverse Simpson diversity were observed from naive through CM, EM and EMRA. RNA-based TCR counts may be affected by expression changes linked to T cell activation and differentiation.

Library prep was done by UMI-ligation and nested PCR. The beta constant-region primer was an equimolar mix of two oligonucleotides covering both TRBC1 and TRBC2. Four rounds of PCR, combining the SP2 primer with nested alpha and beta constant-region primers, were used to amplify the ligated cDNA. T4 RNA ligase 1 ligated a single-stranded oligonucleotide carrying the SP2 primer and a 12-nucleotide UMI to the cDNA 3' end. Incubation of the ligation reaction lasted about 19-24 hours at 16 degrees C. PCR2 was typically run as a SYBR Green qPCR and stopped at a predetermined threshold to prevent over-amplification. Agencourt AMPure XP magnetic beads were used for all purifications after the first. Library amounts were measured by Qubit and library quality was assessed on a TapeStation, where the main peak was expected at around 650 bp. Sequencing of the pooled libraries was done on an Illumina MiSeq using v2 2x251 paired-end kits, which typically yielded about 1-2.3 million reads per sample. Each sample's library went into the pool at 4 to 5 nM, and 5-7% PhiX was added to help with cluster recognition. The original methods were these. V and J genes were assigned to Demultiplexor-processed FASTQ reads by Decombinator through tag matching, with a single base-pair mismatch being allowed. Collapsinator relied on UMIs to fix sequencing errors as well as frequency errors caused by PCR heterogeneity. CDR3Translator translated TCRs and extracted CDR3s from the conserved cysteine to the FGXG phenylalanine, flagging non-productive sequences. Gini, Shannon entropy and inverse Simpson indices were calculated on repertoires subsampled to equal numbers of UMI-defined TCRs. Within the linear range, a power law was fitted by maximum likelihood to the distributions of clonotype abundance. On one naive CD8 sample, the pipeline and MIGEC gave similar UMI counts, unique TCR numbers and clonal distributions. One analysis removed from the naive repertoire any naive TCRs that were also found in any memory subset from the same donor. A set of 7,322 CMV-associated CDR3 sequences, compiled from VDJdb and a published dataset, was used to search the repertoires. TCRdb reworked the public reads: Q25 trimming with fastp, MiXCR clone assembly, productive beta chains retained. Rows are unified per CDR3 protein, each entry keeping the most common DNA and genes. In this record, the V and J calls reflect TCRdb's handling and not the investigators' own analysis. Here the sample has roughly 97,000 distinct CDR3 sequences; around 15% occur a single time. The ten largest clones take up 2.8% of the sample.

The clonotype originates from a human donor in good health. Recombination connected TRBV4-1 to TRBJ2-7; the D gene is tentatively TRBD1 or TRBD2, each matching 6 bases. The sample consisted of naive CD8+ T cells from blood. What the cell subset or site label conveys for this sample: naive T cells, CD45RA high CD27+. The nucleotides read TGCGCCAGCAGCCAAGACGGGGGCGAGGCCTACGAGCAGTACTTC. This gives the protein CASSQDGGEAYEQYF.